Presented here are 11 T cell receptor beta chains from one specimen sequenced in a study of sequential checkpoint blockade in melanoma. The treatment here: randomized to nivolumab then ipilimumab (arm A) or the reverse (arm B). The table came from immunoSEQ multiplex PCR; TCRdb's copy has only in-frame clones and leaves some out. This table has a few thousand clones, over 25% appearing once. Sequencing used tumor tissue (inferred from file names), obtained from a patient given nivolumab and ipilimumab in sequence. The receptors come from a human donor with melanoma.

The rearrangement joins TRBV30 to TRBJ1-4; 7 bases map to TRBD1. V was clipped by 3 bases and J by 8 bases; unmatched bases: 15. The CDR3 contains 16 residues. From germline, CDR1 is GTSNPN and CDR2 SVGIG (reference sequence). CDR3 sequence reads: CAWRLRQGSASEKLFF. For the CDR3, the DNA is TGTGCCTGGAGGCTTAGACAGGGATCCGCAAGCGAAAAACTGTTTTTT.

The chain recombines TRBV18 with TRBJ2-7; 9 nucleotides agree with TRBD1. The V gene's germline CDR1 is KGHSH and CDR2 LQKENI. Unmatched junction bases numbered 11, after V lost 1 base and J lost 4 bases. The CDR3 spans 17 residues. The CDR3 loop is CASSPQGQGARWYEQYF. DNA for the CDR3: TGTGCCAGCTCACCACAGGGACAGGGTGCGCGTTGGTACGAGCAGTACTTC.

The sample holds a few counts of this clone. This chain uses TRBV28 with TRBJ2-7, with TRBD2 matching over 13 bases. The CDR3 runs 15 residues. The junction had 9 bases not matched to a gene; V was cut back by 8 bases and J by 5 bases. Germline V gene sequence: CDR1 MDHEN, CDR2 SYDVKM. CDR3 protein: CASSTSGRASNEQYF. CDR3 coding DNA: TGTGCCAGCTCTACTAGCGGGAGGGCCTCAAACGAGCAGTACTTC.

This rearrangement joins TRBV11-3 to TRBJ2-4; D is uncertain. The V gene lost 1 base and the J gene lost 3 bases, with 13 bases spanning the gap. The germline CDR1 and CDR2 sequences are SGHNT and YENEEA. CDR3 size: 16 residues. CDR3: CASSLGGDLGKNIQYF. As DNA, the CDR3 is TGTGCCAGCAGCTTAGGCGGCGATTTGGGCAAAAACATTCAGTACTTC. The variable domain in full, completed from reference TRBV11-3 and TRBJ2-4, reads EAGVVQSPRYKIIEKKQPVAFWCNPISGHNTLYWYLQNLGQGPELLIRYENEEAVDDSQLPKDRFSAERLKGVDSTLKIQPAELGDSAVYLCASSLGGDLGKNIQYFGAGTRLSVL.

The chain combines TRBV18 with TRBJ1-1; no reliable D call. The length of the CDR3 is 14 residues. Germline assignment: CDR1 KGHSH and CDR2 LQKENI. The V and J ends lost 4 bases and 1 base respectively, with 10 bases between them. This CDR3 is CASSLRKENTEAFF. The DNA of the CDR3 is TGTGCCAGCTCACTGCGAAAGGAGAACACTGAAGCTTTCTTT.

This clone occurred many times. The rearrangement uses TRBV9 and TRBJ1-1; 7 positions match TRBD1. V shed 7 bases, J shed 1 base, and the junction held 13 bases outside the gene matches. This CDR3 is 16 amino acids long. Looked up from germline, CDR1 is SGDLS and CDR2 is YYNGEE. CDR3 in amino acids: CASPTHRGTENTEAFF. The CDR3 DNA reads as TGTGCCAGCCCTACCCACCGAGGGACAGAGAACACTGAAGCTTTCTTT.

The chain recombines TRBV11-3 with TRBJ1-1; perhaps TRBD1 as D (5 bases). Trimming cost V 3 bases and J 4 bases, with 18 bases left between them. Germline values: CDR1 SGHNT, CDR2 YENEEA. The CDR3 covers 16 residues. Written as DNA, the CDR3 is TGTGCCAGCAGCTTCATGGGGAGGGGACTCCGCACTGAAGCTTTCTTT. As protein: CASSFMGRGLRTEAFF.

The gene calls are TRBV9 and TRBJ2-3; 14 nucleotides align to TRBD2. Germline CDR1 SGDLS, CDR2 YYNGEE. Trimming at V came to 4 bases and at J to 3 bases, leaving 4 bases not matched to a gene. The CDR3 contains 16 residues. In DNA form, the CDR3 reads TGTGCCAGCAGCTCGGGACTAGCGGGGGCGACAGATACGCAGTATTTT. It encodes CASSSGLAGATDTQYF.

J is TRBJ1-1 and V is TRBV5-1; the D is unclear. Between the trimmed V and J ends, which lost 4 bases and 0 bases, there was a span of 10 bases. The CDR3 is made up of 14 amino acids. Germline V CDR1 and CDR2: SGHRS, YFSETQ. The CDR3 loop reads CASSVWGVNTEAFF. CDR3 DNA: TGCGCCAGCAGCGTATGGGGTGTGAACACTGAAGCTTTCTTT.

The gene calls are TRBV18 and TRBJ2-7; 7 positions agree with TRBD2. V shed 8 bases and J 0 bases; nucleotides not matched to a gene: 10. Germline V CDR1 and CDR2: KGHSH, LQKENI. The length of the CDR3 is 15 residues. The CDR3 region is CASASGTTYSYEQYF. The CDR3 nucleotides read TGTGCCAGCGCCTCCGGGACTACCTACTCCTACGAGCAGTACTTC.

The chain is built from TRBV28 and TRBJ2-7; D is perhaps TRBD1 (5 bases). The CDR3 totals 18 residues. V was trimmed by 0 bases and J by 3 bases, leaving 21 bases between them. Germline V gene data show CDR1 as MDHEN and CDR2 as SYDVKM. CDR3 sequence reads: CASSLWAVGPSQGYEQYF. CDR3 sequence (DNA): TGTGCCAGCAGTTTATGGGCCGTGGGTCCTTCGCAGGGCTACGAGCAGTACTTC.